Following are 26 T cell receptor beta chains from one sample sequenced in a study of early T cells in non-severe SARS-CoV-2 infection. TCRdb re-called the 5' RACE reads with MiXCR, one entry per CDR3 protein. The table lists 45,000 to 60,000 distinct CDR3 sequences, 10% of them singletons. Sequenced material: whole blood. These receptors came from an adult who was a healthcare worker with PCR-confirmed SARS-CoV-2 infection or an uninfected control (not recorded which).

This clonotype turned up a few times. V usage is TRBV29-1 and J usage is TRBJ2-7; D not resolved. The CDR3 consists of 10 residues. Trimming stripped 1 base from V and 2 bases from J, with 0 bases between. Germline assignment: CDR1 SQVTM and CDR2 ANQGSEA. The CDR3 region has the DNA TGCAGCGTTGAAGCCTACGAGCAGTACTTC. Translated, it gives CSVEAYEQYF.

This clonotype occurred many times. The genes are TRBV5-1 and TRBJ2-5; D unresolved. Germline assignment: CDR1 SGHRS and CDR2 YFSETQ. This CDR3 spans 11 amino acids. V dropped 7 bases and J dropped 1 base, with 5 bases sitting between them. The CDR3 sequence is CASGPQETQYF. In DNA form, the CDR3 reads TGCGCCAGCGGACCCCAAGAGACCCAGTACTTC.

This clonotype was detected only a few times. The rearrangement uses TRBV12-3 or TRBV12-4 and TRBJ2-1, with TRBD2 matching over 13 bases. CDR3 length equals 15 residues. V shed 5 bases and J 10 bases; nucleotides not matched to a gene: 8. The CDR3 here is CASSPPGLAGLEQFF. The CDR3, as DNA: TGTGCCAGCAGTCCACCGGGACTAGCGGGACTAGAGCAGTTCTTC.

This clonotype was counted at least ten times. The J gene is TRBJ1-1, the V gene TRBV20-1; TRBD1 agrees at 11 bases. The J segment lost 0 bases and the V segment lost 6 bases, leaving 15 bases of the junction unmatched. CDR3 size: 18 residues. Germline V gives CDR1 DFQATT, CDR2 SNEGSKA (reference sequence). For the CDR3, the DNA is TGCAGTGCCACGATCACGGACAGGGGGCTTCTCATGAACACTGAAGCTTTCTTT. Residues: CSATITDRGLLMNTEAFF.

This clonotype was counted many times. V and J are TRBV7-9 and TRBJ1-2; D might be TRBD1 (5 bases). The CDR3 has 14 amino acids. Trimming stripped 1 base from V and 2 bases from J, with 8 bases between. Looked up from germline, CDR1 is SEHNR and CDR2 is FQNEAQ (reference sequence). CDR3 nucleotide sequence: TGTGCCAGCAGCTTAGTGGGGGAGAACTATGGCTACACCTTC. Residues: CASSLVGENYGYTF.

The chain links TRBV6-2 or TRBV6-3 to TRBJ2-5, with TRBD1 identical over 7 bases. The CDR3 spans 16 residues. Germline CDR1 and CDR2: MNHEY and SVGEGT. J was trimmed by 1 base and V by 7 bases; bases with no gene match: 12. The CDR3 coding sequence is TGTGCCAGCAAAAAACCCGGGACAGCCAGCCAAGAGACCCAGTACTTC. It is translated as CASKKPGTASQETQYF.

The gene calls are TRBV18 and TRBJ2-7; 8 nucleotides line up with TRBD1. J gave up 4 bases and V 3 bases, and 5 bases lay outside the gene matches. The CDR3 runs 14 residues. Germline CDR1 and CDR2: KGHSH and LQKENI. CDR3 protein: CASSPGTGRYEQYF. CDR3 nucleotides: TGTGCCAGCTCACCCGGGACAGGTAGATACGAGCAGTACTTC.

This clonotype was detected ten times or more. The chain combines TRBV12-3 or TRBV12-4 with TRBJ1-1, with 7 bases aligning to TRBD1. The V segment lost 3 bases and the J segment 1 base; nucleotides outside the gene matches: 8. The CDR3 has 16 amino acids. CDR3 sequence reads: CASSLRQGLRNTEAFF. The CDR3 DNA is TGTGCCAGCAGTTTGCGACAGGGCCTACGGAACACTGAAGCTTTCTTT.

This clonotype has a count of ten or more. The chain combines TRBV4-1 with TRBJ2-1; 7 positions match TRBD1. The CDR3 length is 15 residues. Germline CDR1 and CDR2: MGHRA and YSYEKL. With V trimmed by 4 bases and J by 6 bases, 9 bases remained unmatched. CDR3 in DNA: TGCGCCAGCAGCCCGGGACAGATTTTCACCAATGAGCAGTTCTTC. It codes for CASSPGQIFTNEQFF.

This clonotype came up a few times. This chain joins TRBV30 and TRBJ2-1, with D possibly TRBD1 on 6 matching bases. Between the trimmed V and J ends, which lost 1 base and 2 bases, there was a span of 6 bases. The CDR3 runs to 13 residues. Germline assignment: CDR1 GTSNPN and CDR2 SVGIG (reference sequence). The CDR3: CAWSEGAYNEQFF. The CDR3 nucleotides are TGTGCCTGGAGTGAGGGGGCCTACAATGAGCAGTTCTTC.

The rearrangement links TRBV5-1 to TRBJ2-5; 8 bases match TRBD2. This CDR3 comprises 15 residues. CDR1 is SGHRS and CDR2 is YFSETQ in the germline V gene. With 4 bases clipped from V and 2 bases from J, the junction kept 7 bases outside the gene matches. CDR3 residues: CASSSGTRPQETQYF. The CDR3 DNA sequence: TGCGCCAGCAGCAGCGGGACTAGACCGCAAGAGACCCAGTACTTC.

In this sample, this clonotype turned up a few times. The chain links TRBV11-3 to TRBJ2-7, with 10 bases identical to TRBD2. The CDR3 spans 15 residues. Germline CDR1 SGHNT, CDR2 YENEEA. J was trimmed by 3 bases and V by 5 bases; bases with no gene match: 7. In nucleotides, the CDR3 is TGTGCCAGCAGCCCTAGGGGGACTAGCGACTACGAGCAGTACTTC. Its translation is CASSPRGTSDYEQYF.

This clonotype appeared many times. DNA for the CDR3: TGTGCCAGCAGTTACCCTGGCACAGATACGCAGTATTTT. As protein: CASSYPGTDTQYF. The chain uses TRBV6-5 and TRBJ2-3, with D unclear. Trimming shortened V by 2 bases and J by 1 base, and 4 bases separated the two germline ends. Germline V gene data show CDR1 as MNHEY and CDR2 as SVGAGI. The CDR3 sequence is 13 residues long.

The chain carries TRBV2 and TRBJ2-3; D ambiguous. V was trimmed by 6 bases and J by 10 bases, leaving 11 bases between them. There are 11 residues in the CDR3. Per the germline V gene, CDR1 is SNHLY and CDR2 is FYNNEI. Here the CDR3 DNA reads TGTGCCAGCAGCCTGGCAGGATCGCAGTATTTT. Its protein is CASSLAGSQYF.

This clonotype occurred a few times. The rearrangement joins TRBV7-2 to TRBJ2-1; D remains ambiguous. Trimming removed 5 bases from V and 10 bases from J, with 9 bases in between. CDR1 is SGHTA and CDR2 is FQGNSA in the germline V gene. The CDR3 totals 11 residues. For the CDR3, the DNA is TGTGCCAGCAGCCCCTTTGAAGAGCAGTTCTTC. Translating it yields CASSPFEEQFF.

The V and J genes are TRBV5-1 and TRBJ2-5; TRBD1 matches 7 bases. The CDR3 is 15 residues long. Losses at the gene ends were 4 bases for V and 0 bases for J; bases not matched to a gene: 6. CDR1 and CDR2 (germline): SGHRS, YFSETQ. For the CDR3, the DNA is TGCGCCAGCAGCGATTTACAGGGGTACCAAGAGACCCAGTACTTC. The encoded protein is CASSDLQGYQETQYF.

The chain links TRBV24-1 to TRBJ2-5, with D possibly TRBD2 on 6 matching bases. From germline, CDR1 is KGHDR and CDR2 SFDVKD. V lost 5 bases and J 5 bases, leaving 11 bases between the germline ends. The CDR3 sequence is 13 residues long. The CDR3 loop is CATSAAGTETQYF. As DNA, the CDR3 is TGTGCCACCAGTGCAGCGGGTACGGAGACCCAGTACTTC.

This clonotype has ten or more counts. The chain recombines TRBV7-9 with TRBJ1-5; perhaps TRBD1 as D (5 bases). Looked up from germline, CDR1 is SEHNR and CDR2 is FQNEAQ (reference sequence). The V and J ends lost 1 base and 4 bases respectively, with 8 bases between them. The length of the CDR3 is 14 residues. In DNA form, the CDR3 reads TGTGCCAGCAGCTTAGGAGGGGCTAATCAGCCCCAGCATTTT. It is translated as CASSLGGANQPQHF. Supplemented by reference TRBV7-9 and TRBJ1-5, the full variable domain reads DTGVSQNPRHKITKRGQNVTFRCDPISEHNRLYWYRQTLGQGPEFLTYFQNEAQLEKSRLLSDRFSAERPKGSFSTLEIQRTEQGDSAMYLCASSLGGANQPQHFGDGTRLSIL.

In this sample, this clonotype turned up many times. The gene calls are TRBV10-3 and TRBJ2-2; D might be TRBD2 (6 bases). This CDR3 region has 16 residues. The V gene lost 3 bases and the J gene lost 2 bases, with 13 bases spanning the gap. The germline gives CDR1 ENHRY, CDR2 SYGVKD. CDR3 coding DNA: TGTGCCATCAGTGACTCCGGGAGAATAAACACCGGGGAGCTGTTTTTT. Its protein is CAISDSGRINTGELFF.

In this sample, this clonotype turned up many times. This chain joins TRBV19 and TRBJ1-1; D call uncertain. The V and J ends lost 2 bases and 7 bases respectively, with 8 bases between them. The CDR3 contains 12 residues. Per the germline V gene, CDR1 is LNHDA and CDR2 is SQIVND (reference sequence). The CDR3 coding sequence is TGTGCCAGTAGTATAATCCCCAATGAAGCTTTCTTT. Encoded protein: CASSIIPNEAFF.

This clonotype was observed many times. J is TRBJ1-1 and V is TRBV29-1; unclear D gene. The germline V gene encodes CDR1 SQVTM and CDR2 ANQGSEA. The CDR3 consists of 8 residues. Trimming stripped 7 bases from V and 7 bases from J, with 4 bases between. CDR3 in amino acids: CSADEAFF. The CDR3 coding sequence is TGCAGCGCAGATGAAGCTTTCTTT.

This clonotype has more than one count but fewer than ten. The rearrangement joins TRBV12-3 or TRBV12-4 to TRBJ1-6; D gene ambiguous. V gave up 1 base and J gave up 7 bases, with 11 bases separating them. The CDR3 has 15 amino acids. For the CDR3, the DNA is TGTGCCAGCAGTTTAGAGGGTGTCGGGAATTCACCCCTCCACTTT. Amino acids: CASSLEGVGNSPLHF.

In DNA form, the CDR3 reads TGTGCCTGGAGTTCCTGGGGGGCAAGCTCTAGTGAAGCTTTCTTT. Translating it yields CAWSSWGASSSEAFF. The chain links TRBV30 to TRBJ1-1; the D gene is possibly TRBD1 (6 bases). The CDR3 extends over 15 amino acids. V was trimmed by 2 bases and J by 7 bases, leaving 20 bases between them. In germline, CDR1 is GTSNPN, CDR2 SVGIG (reference sequence).

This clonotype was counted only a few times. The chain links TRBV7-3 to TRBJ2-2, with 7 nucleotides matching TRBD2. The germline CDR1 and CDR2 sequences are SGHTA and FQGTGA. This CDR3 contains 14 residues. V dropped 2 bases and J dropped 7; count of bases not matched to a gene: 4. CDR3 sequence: CASSLGLADGELFF. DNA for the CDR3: TGTGCCAGCAGCTTAGGCCTAGCGGACGGGGAGCTGTTTTTT. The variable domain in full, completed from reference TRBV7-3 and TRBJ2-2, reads GAGVSQTPSNKVTEKGKYVELRCDPISGHTALYWYRQSLGQGPEFLIYFQGTGAADDSGLPNDRFFAVRPEGSVSTLKIQRTERGDSAVYLCASSLGLADGELFFGEGSRLTVL.

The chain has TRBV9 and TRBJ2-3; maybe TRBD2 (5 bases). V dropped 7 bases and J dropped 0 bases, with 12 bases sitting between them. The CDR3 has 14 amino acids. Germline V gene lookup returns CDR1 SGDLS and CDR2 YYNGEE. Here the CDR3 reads CASGSQSSTDTQYF. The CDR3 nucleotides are TGTGCCAGCGGGAGTCAAAGTAGCACAGATACGCAGTATTTT.

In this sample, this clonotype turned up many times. This chain's CDR3 is CASSHTYEQYF. As DNA, the CDR3 is TGTGCCAGCAGCCACACCTACGAGCAGTACTTC. The chain uses TRBV7-2 and TRBJ2-7; the D is unclear. The germline V gene has CDR1 SGHTA and CDR2 FQGNSA. This CDR3 is 11 amino acids long. Trimming took off 5 bases at V and 2 bases at J, with 4 bases between the two ends.